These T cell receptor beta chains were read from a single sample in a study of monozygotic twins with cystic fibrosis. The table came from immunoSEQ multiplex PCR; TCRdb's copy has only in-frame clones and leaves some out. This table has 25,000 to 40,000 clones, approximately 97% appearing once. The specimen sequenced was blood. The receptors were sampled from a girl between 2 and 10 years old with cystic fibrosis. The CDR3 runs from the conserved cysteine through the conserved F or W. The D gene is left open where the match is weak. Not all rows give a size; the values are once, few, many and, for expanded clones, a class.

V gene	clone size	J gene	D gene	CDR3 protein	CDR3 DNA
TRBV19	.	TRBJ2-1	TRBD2	CASSIDQREGLVRFF	TGTGCCAGTAGTATAGATCAGCGGGAGGGCCTAGTTCGGTTCTTC
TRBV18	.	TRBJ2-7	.	CASSSQGGSTYEQYF	TGTGCCAGCTCATCACAGGGAGGGTCGACGTACGAGCAGTACTTC
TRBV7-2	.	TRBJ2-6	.	CASSYQTGPSGANVLTF	TGTGCCAGCAGCTACCAGACTGGGCCCTCTGGGGCCAACGTCCTGACTTTC
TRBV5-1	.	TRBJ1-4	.	CASSLEGFLNEKLFF	TGCGCCAGCAGCTTGGAAGGCTTCCTTAATGAAAAACTGTTTTTT
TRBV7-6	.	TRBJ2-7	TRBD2	CASSLGHGGASYEQYF	TGTGCCAGCAGCTTAGGCCACGGGGGGGCGTCCTACGAGCAGTACTTC
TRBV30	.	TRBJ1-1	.	CARLGEGAEAFF	TGTGCCCGCCTGGGGGAGGGGGCTGAAGCTTTCTTT
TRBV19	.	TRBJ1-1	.	CASSADRVNTEAFF	TGTGCCAGTAGTGCGGACCGAGTAAACACTGAAGCTTTCTTT
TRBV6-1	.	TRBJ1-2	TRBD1	CASSKGQTPYGYTF	TGTGCCAGCAGTAAGGGACAGACACCCTATGGCTACACCTTC
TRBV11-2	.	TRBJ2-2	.	CASSLVGGGHTGELFF	TGTGCCAGCAGCTTAGTGGGGGGAGGTCACACCGGGGAGCTGTTTTTT
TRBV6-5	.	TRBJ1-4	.	CASTKTGGNEKLFF	TGTGCCAGCACCAAGACAGGAGGCAATGAAAAACTGTTTTTT
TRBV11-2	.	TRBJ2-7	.	CASSQSINHEQYF	TGTGCCAGCAGCCAATCCATAAACCACGAGCAGTACTTC
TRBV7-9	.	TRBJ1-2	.	CASTLKQGRVGGYTF	TGTGCCAGCACGTTGAAGCAGGGGAGAGTCGGGGGCTACACCTTC
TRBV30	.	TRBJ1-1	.	CAWSDFAGSNTEAFF	TGTGCCTGGAGTGACTTCGCGGGGTCGAACACTGAAGCTTTCTTT
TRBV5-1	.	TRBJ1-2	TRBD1	CASSSGTGGGYTF	TGCGCCAGCAGCTCCGGGACAGGGGGAGGCTACACCTTC
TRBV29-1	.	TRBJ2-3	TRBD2	CSVEPRDYRTDTQYF	TGCAGCGTTGAACCCCGGGACTACCGCACAGATACGCAGTATTTT
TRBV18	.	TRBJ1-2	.	CASSQQAAIANYGYTF	TGTGCCAGCTCACAACAAGCAGCCATAGCTAACTATGGCTACACCTTC
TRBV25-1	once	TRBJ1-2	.	CAALCWGILNYGYTF	TGTGCCGCCCTATGCTGGGGGATCCTTAACTATGGCTACACCTTC
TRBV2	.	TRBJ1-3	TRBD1	CASTGQGGFSGNTIYF	TGTGCCAGCACGGGACAGGGGGGTTTCTCTGGAAACACCATATATTTT
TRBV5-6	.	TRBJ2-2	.	CASSLGLWDTTGELFF	TGTGCCAGCAGCTTGGGCCTCTGGGATACCACCGGGGAGCTGTTTTTT
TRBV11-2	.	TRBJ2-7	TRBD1	CASSLSGTGIGEQYF	TGTGCCAGCAGCTTATCCGGGACAGGGATCGGAGAGCAGTACTTC
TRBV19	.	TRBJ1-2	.	CASSRTDDNYGYTF	TGTGCCAGTAGTAGGACGGACGATAACTATGGCTACACCTTC
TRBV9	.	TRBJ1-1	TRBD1	CASSVAVRGQTEAFF	TGTGCCAGCAGCGTAGCTGTCAGGGGGCAGACTGAAGCTTTCTTT
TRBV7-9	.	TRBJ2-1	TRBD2	CASSHDIASGVRYNEQFF	TGTGCCAGCAGCCATGATATAGCTAGCGGGGTACGGTACAATGAGCAGTTCTTC
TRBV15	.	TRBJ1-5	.	CATSKDPNQPQHF	TGTGCCACCAGCAAAGACCCCAATCAGCCCCAGCATTTT
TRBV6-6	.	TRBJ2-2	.	CAGMMGDGGELFF	TGTGCCGGCATGATGGGTGACGGCGGGGAGCTGTTTTTT
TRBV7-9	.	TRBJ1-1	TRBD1	CASSNWGQPMNTEAFF	TGTGCCAGCAGCAATTGGGGACAGCCGATGAACACTGAAGCTTTCTTT
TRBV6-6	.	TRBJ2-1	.	CASLSLGNEQFF	TGTGCCAGCCTAAGCCTCGGAAATGAGCAGTTCTTC
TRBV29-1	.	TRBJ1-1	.	CSVDVGTEAFF	TGCAGCGTTGATGTGGGCACTGAAGCTTTCTTT
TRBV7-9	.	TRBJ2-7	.	CASSLASGSPTGEQYF	TGTGCCAGCAGCTTAGCGAGTGGCAGTCCAACGGGGGAGCAGTACTTC
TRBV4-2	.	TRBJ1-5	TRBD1	CASSRGQGNQPQHF	TGTGCCAGCAGCCGAGGACAGGGCAATCAGCCCCAGCATTTT
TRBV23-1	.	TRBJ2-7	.	CASSRSSERQRGSGEQYF	TGCGCCAGCAGTCGTTCGAGCGAGAGGCAGAGGGGTTCGGGCGAGCAGTACTTC
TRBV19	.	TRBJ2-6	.	CASSARKGAGANVLTF	TGTGCCAGTAGTGCCCGGAAGGGGGCTGGGGCCAACGTCCTGACTTTC
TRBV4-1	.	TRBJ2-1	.	CASSQEVGSGYNEQFF	TGCGCCAGCAGCCAAGAGGTTGGTAGCGGCTACAATGAGCAGTTCTTC
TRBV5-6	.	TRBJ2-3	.	CASSDSRTDTQYF	TGTGCCAGCAGCGATTCCAGGACAGATACGCAGTATTTT
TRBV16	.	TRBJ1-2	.	CASSQSRDSGYTF	TGTGCCAGCAGCCAATCCCGCGACTCGGGCTACACCTTC
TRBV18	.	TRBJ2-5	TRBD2	CASSPGRAQETQYF	TGTGCCAGCTCGCCTGGGAGGGCCCAAGAGACCCAGTACTTC
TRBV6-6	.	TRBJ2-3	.	CASTEVGDTQYF	TGTGCCAGCACGGAGGTTGGGGATACGCAGTATTTT
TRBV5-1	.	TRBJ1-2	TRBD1	CASSPGTGYGYTF	TGCGCCAGCAGCCCCGGGACAGGTTATGGCTACACCTTC
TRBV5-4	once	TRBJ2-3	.	CADGTSDTQYF	TGTGCCGACGGCACTTCAGATACGCAGTATTTT
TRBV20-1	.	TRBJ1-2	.	CSAPDYGYTF	TGCAGTGCGCCAGACTATGGCTACACCTTC
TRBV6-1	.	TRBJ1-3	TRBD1	CASSEGTGGNTIYF	TGTGCCAGCAGTGAAGGGACAGGTGGAAACACCATATATTTT
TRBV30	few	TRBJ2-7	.	CAWSGSYEQYF	TGTGCCTGGAGTGGTAGCTACGAGCAGTACTTC
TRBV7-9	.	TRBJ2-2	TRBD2	CASSPRTSGSGAGELFF	TGTGCCAGCAGCCCCCGGACTAGCGGGAGTGGCGCCGGGGAGCTGTTTTTT
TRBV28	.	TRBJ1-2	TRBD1	CASSGLGQALYGYTF	TGTGCCAGCAGTGGACTCGGACAGGCCCTCTATGGCTACACCTTC
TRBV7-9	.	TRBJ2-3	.	CASSALGGSTDTQYF	TGTGCCAGCAGCGCCCTGGGCGGTAGCACAGATACGCAGTATTTT
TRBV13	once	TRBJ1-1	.	CASSLLRLEAFF	TGTGCCAGCAGCTTATTACGACTGGAAGCTTTCTTT
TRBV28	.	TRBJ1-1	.	CASSFRAEAFF	TGTGCCAGCAGTTTCCGCGCGGAAGCTTTCTTT
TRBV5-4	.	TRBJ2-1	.	CASSLSPRFYNEQFF	TGTGCCAGCAGCCTTAGCCCCCGCTTTTACAATGAGCAGTTCTTC